One and the same sample provided the 21 T cell receptor beta chains below, sequenced in a study of cytomegalovirus exposure and HLA in healthy donors. It was with 60 Vbeta and 13 Jbeta primers that the PCR ran. Clones were read by immunoSEQ multiplex PCR, and TCRdb kept only the in-frame ones, dropping some. This table has hundreds of thousands of clones, 75% to 80% appearing once. The sequenced sample was PBMCs. The receptors originated from a male donor in good health and CMV-seronegative.

This clone has only a few counts. The J gene is TRBJ2-2, the V gene TRBV27; the match to TRBD1 covers 10 bases. Losses at the gene ends were 6 bases for V and 4 bases for J; bases not matched to a gene: 2. The CDR3 consists of 14 residues. Germline CDR1 reads MNHEY; CDR2 reads SMNVEV (reference sequence). In DNA, the CDR3 is TGTGCCAGCAGCGACAGGGGGCGCACCGGGGAGCTGTTTTTT. The encoded protein is CASSDRGRTGELFF.

The chain carries TRBV15 and TRBJ2-5, with TRBD2 matching 13 bases. Germline-derived CDR1 and CDR2 are LNHNV and YYDKDF (reference sequence). Trimming removed 7 bases from V and 11 bases from J; junction bases left unmatched: 10. The length of the CDR3 is 14 residues. The CDR3 loop is CATNGPGLAGRQYF. CDR3 in DNA: TGTGCCACCAACGGCCCGGGACTAGCGGGAAGGCAGTACTTC. Supplemented by reference TRBV15 and TRBJ2-5, the full variable domain reads DAMVIQNPRYQVTQFGKPVTLSCSQTLNHNVMYWYQQKSSQAPKLLFHYYDKDFNNEADTPDNFQSRRPNTSFCFLDIRSPGLGDTAMYLCATNGPGLAGRQYFGPGTRLLVL.

This chain links TRBV11-3 with TRBJ2-2; 8 positions match TRBD1. The germline CDR1 and CDR2 sequences are SGHNT and YENEEA. Unmatched junction bases numbered 3, after V lost 2 bases and J lost 4 bases. The CDR3 has 15 amino acids. This CDR3 is CASSLRTGSTGELFF. Written as DNA, the CDR3 is TGTGCCAGCAGCTTACGGACAGGGAGCACCGGGGAGCTGTTTTTT.

A single count supports this clone. The chain combines TRBV2 with TRBJ2-2; possible D gene TRBD1, 6 bases. From germline, CDR1 is SNHLY and CDR2 FYNNEI. Trimming stripped 8 bases from V and 0 bases from J, with 10 bases between. The CDR3 loop spans 14 amino acids. The CDR3 nucleotides are TGTGCCAGCGGGGACACCTCGAACACCGGGGAGCTGTTTTTT. It codes for CASGDTSNTGELFF.

On this clone itself: The same CDR3 can be traced to other DNA sequences in this sample. The rearrangement uses TRBV6-5 and TRBJ2-7; 11 bases align to TRBD2. Germline CDR1 MNHEY, CDR2 SVGAGI. Trimming at V came to 6 bases and at J to 4 bases, leaving 2 bases not matched to a gene. The CDR3 length is 13 residues. CDR3 DNA: TGTGCCAGCAGGGGACTAGCGGCGTACGAGCAGTACTTC. Its protein product is CASRGLAAYEQYF.

V and J are TRBV7-2 and TRBJ2-2, with 11 bases fitting TRBD1. V dropped 7 bases and J dropped 4; count of bases not matched to a gene: 5. Germline assignment: CDR1 SGHTA and CDR2 FQGNSA. CDR3 length: 15 residues. CDR3 loop: CASTGQGAGTGELFF. CDR3 in DNA: TGTGCCAGCACCGGACAGGGGGCGGGCACCGGGGAGCTGTTTTTT.

The chain couples TRBV6-6 to TRBJ2-2; 8 nucleotides align to TRBD2. The J segment lost 5 bases and the V segment lost 4 bases, leaving 9 bases of the junction unmatched. Germline loops: CDR1 MNHNY, CDR2 SVGAGI (reference sequence). The CDR3 is 16 amino acids. Here the CDR3 DNA reads TGTGCCAGCAGTTTTCCCGGGACTAGGGGGACCGGGGAGCTGTTTTTT. Its translation: CASSFPGTRGTGELFF.

This chain connects TRBV27 to TRBJ2-5; 12 bases agree with TRBD1. The CDR3 is 19 amino acids. CDR1 and CDR2 from the germline V gene are MNHEY and SMNVEV (reference sequence). J gave up 4 bases and V 5 bases, and 17 bases lay outside the gene matches. CDR3 coding DNA: TGTGCCAGCAGTACCTACAGGGGACAGGGGGCGGCAGGTAGAGAGACCCAGTACTTC. Translation gives CASSTYRGQGAAGRETQYF.

The chain uses TRBV20-1 and TRBJ2-7, with D possibly being TRBD1 (6 bases). Trimming took off 4 bases at V and 4 bases at J, with 8 bases between the two ends. Germline CDR1 reads DFQATT; CDR2 reads SNEGSKA (reference sequence). The CDR3 consists of 11 residues. The CDR3 region has the DNA TGCAGTGCTAAACAGGGTTACGAGCAGTACTTC. Protein product: CSAKQGYEQYF.

The chain recombines TRBV9 with TRBJ1-2; D uncertain. The CDR3 has 11 amino acids. CDR1 and CDR2 from the germline V gene are SGDLS and YYNGEE. Trimming took 3 bases from V and 8 from J, leaving 8 bases between them. CDR3 DNA: TGTGCCAGCAGCGACCATCAGGGCTACACCTTC. Its protein is CASSDHQGYTF.

This clone was observed once. V and J are TRBV5-4 and TRBJ2-1; D unclear. V was pared by 4 bases and J by 0 bases, with 11 bases between. Germline loops: CDR1 SGHNT, CDR2 YYREEE (reference sequence). The CDR3 spans 15 residues. The CDR3 loop reads CASSGQASSYNEQFF. Here the CDR3 DNA reads TGTGCCAGCAGCGGGCAGGCAAGCTCCTACAATGAGCAGTTCTTC. The full variable domain, its missing parts supplied by reference TRBV5-4 and TRBJ2-1, is ETGVTQSPTHLIKTRGQQVTLRCSSQSGHNTVSWYQQALGQGPQFIFQYYREEENGRGNFPPRFSGLQFPNYSSELNVNALELDDSALYLCASSGQASSYNEQFFGPGTRLTVL.

This sequence joins TRBV2 and TRBJ2-7; 9 bases agree with TRBD2. J gave up 2 bases and V 5 bases, and 7 bases lay outside the gene matches. The germline gives CDR1 SNHLY, CDR2 FYNNEI. The CDR3 has 15 amino acids. In DNA form, the CDR3 reads TGTGCCAGCAGTAGTAGCGGGGGCCCAACCTACGAGCAGTACTTC. Translation: CASSSSGGPTYEQYF.

The chain joins TRBV28 to TRBJ1-1; unclear D gene. The CDR3 totals 13 residues. The V end lost 2 bases, the J end lost 5 bases, and 9 bases lay between the germline ends. Germline CDR1 and CDR2: MDHEN and SYDVKM. The DNA for the CDR3 is TGTGCCAGCAGTTTAAATAGCGGAACTGAAGCTTTCTTT. Protein product: CASSLNSGTEAFF.

This rearrangement joins TRBV10-3 to TRBJ1-4; 7 nucleotides match TRBD1. Losses at the gene ends were 0 bases for V and 4 bases for J; bases not matched to a gene: 2. The length of the CDR3 is 15 residues. In germline, CDR1 is ENHRY, CDR2 SYGVKD. This chain's CDR3 is CAISESTGRNEKLFF. In DNA form, the CDR3 reads TGTGCCATCAGTGAGTCGACAGGGCGTAATGAAAAACTGTTTTTT.

V gene TRBV5-1 combines with J gene TRBJ2-1; 14 bases fit TRBD2. From germline, CDR1 is SGHRS and CDR2 YFSETQ. Trimming cost V 3 bases and J 0 bases; bases outside gene matches: 8. This CDR3 region has 19 residues. The CDR3 DNA reads TGCGCCAGCAGCTCCGCGGGACTAGCGGGAGATCCCTCCTACAATGAGCAGTTCTTC. Its translation is CASSSAGLAGDPSYNEQFF. Full variable domain (outside the CDR3, taken from reference TRBV5-1 and TRBJ2-1): KAGVTQTPRYLIKTRGQQVTLSCSPISGHRSVSWYQQTPGQGLQFLFEYFSETQRNKGNFPGRFSGRQFSNSRSEMNVSTLELGDSALYLCASSSAGLAGDPSYNEQFFGPGTRLTVL.

The CDR3 nucleotides read TGCGCCAGCAGCCCAGGACAGGACTCCTACGAGCAGTACTTC. As protein: CASSPGQDSYEQYF. This rearrangement joins TRBV4-3 to TRBJ2-7; TRBD1 matches at 7 bases. Germline V lookup: CDR1 LGHNA, CDR2 YSLEER. J was trimmed by 0 bases and V by 4 bases; bases with no gene match: 3. CDR3 length: 14 amino acids.

The chain couples TRBV30 to TRBJ2-3; 14 bases are shared with TRBD2. CDR1 is GTSNPN, CDR2 SVGIG, per germline (reference sequence). The V and J ends lost 5 bases and 5 bases, in that order; junction bases with no gene match: 18. There are 19 residues in the CDR3. The CDR3 DNA is TGTGCCTGGGTATCCGGGACTAGCGGGAGCGGCTCCTTCCAAGATACGCAGTATTTT. Amino acids: CAWVSGTSGSGSFQDTQYF.

The chain has TRBV28 and TRBJ2-5; possibly TRBD2 for D (5 bases). The CDR3 contains 13 residues. Per the germline V gene, CDR1 is MDHEN and CDR2 is SYDVKM. The V end was cut by 1 base, the J end by 5 bases, with 8 bases between. CDR3 loop: CASSLSRRETQYF. DNA for the CDR3: TGTGCCAGCAGTTTATCACGGAGGGAGACCCAGTACTTC.

The chain is built from TRBV11-2 and TRBJ2-3; 8 nucleotides agree with TRBD1. The CDR3 loop spans 15 amino acids. CDR1 SGHAT and CDR2 FQNNGV come from the germline V gene. After removal of 5 bases from V and 5 bases from J, the junction contained 9 bases not matched to a gene. CDR3 sequence (DNA): TGTGCCAGCAGCCCGACAGGGGATCGCGGAGATACGCAGTATTTT. Translating it yields CASSPTGDRGDTQYF.

Regarding this clone: At the DNA level, this CDR3 is encoded by other sequences in the same sample as well. CDR3 nucleotide sequence: TGTGCCAGCTCACCGAGACAGGGTAGCACCGGGGAGCTGTTTTTT. Translation gives CASSPRQGSTGELFF. V is TRBV18 and J is TRBJ2-2; 7 nucleotides line up with TRBD1. The germline CDR1 and CDR2 sequences are KGHSH and LQKENI. The CDR3 is 15 residues long. V trimming: 3 bases; J trimming: 4 bases; junction bases outside the gene matches: 5.

The rearrangement joins TRBV6-5 to TRBJ1-1, with a weak D call TRBD1 (5 bases). Germline V gene data show CDR1 as MNHEY and CDR2 as SVGAGI. The CDR3 is 14 residues long. The V and J ends lost 2 bases and 4 bases respectively, with 11 bases between them. CDR3 coding DNA: TGTGCCAGCAGTTACGATTTTAGGGGCACTGAAGCTTTCTTT. It encodes CASSYDFRGTEAFF.